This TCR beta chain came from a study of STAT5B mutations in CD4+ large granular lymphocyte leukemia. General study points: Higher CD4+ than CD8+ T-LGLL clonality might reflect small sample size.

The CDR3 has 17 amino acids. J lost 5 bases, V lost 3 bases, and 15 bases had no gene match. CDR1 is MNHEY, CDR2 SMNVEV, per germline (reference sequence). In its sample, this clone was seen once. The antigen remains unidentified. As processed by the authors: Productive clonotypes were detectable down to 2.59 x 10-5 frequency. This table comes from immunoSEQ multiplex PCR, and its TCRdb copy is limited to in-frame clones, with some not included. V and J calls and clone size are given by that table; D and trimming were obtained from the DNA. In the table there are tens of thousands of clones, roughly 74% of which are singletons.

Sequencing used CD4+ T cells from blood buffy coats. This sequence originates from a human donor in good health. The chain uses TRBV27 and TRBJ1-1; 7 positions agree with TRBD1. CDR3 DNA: TGTGCCAGCAGTTTTACCGGGACAGCCTGGGTAGGGACTGAAGCTTTCTTT. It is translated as CASSFTGTAWVGTEAFF.